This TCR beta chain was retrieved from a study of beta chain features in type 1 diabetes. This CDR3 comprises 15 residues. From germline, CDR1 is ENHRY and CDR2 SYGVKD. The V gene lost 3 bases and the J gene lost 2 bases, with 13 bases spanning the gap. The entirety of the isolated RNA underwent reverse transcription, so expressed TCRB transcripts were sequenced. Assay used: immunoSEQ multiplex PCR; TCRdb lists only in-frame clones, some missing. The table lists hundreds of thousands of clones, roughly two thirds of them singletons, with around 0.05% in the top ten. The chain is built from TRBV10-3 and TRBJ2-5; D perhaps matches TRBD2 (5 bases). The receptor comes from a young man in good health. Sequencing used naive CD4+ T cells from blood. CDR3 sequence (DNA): TGTGCCATCAGTGAATTTGGGGAGACTCAAGAGACCCAGTACTTC. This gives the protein CAISEFGETQETQYF.